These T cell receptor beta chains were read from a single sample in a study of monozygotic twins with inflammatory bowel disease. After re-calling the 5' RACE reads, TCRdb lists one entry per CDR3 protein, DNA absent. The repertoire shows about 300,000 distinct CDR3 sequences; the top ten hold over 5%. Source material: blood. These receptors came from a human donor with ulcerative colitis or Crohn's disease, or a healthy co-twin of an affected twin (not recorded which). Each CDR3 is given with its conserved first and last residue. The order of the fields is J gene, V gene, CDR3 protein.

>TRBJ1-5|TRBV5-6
CASSLTQDRGYNQPQHF
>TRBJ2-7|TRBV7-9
CASQSGGFYEQYF
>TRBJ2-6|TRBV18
CASSPRDRSGANVLTF
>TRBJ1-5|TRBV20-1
CSASGQNNLEPQHF
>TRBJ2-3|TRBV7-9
CASSIGLAATDTQYF
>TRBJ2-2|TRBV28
CASSFRLNTGELFF
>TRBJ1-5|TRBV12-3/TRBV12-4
CASSFAAREGLSQHF
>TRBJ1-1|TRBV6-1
CASSVTRSTEAFF
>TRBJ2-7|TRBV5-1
CASSSYENEQYF
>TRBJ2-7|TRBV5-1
CASSFKGASYEQYF
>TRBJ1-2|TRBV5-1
CASSLDRGAYGYTF
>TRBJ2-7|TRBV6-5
CASRHLSEQYF
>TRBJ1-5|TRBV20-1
CSAPRREDRYSNQPQHF
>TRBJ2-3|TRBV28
CASSPFLAGAHTDTQYF
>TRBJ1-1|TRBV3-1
CASSQEWRGIEAFF
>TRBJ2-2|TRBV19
CASSRQGKTGELFF
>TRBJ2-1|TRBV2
CASSGVVLANEQFF
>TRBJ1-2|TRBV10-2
CASADLGGRWDYTF
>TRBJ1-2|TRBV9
CASSAYYGYTF
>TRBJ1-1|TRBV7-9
CASSLPTGDATEAFF
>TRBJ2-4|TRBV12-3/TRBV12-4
CASSLGTDVGIQYF
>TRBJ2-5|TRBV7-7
CASSFGTGVETQYF
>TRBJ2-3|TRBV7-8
CASSSSSGGPRTDTRYF
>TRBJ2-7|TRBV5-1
CASSLGTLLYEQYF
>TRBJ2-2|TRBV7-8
CASSLAGAGGELFF
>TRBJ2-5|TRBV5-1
CASSLAPSGNQAQYF
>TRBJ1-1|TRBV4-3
CASSQRAGTGVGGTEAFF
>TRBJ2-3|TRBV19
CASRLAGDTQYF
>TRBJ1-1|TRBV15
CATSRDHGTSTVAFF
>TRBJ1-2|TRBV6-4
CASSRDSSRSYGYTF
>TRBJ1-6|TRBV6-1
CATEGLLSTPLHF
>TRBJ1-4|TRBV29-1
CSVRIRGEKLFF
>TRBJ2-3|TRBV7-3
CASSNNPDTQYF
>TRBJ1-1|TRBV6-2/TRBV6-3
CASSYSGREAFF
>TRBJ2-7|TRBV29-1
CSVEGASGNYEQYF
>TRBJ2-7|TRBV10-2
CASSEPGGVISYEQYF
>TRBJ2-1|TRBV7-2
CASSGQFYNEQFF
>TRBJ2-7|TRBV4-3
CASSQAGFPSEQYF
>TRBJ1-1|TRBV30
CASPGTANTEAFF
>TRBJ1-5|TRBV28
CASSLLPTLGNQPQHF
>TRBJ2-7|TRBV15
CATSSSGRQVYEQYF
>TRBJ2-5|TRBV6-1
CASTKAGWGQETQYF
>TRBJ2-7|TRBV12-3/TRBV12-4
CASSPGRPRVDEQYF
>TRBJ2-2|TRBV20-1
CSARDRVAGFTGELFF
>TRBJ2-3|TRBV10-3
CAISEPRTSGRISTDTQYF
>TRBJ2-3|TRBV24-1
CATRPKGLAGERQYF
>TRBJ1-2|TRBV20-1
CSAPRQGMSPTYGYTF
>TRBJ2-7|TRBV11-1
CASSLALEREFIFYEQYF
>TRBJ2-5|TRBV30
CAWSPTGKETQYF
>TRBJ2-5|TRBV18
CASSRGEAETQYF
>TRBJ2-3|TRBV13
CASSLRPLTDTQYF
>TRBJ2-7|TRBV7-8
CASSQTGTAQSSEQYF